This T cell receptor beta chain is from a study of blood T cell repertoires in COVID-19. About the study: Acute-phase and convalescent COVID-19 samples originated in the United States, Italy and Spain.

Clones were read by immunoSEQ multiplex PCR, and TCRdb kept only the in-frame ones, dropping some. The sample has about 290,000 clones; around 92% are singletons. V lost 4 bases to trimming and J lost 5 bases; unmatched junction nucleotides: 9. The germline gives CDR1 LGHDT, CDR2 YNNKEL (reference sequence). This CDR3 is 15 amino acids long. This rearrangement joins TRBV3-1 (or the pseudogene TRBV3-2) to TRBJ1-2, with 8 bases matching TRBD1. The sample taken for sequencing was peripheral blood. The source is a woman between 25 and 40 years old with COVID-19, enrolled during active disease. CDR3 nucleotide sequence: TGTGCCAGCAGCCGCCAGGGGGCAGCTGGATATGGCTACACCTTC. Residues: CASSRQGAAGYGYTF.